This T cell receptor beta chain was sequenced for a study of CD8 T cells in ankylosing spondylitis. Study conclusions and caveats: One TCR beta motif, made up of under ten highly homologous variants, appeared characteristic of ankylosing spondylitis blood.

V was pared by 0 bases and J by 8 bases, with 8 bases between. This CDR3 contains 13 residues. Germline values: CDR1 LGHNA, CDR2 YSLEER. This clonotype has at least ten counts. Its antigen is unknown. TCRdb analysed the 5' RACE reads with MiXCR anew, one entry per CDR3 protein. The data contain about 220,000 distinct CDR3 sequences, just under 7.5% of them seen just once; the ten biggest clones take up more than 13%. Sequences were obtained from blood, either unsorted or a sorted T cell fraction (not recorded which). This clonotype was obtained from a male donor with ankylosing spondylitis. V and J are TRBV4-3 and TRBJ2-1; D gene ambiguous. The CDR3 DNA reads TGCGCCAGCAGCCAAGATCTGGAGCATGAGCAGTTCTTC. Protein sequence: CASSQDLEHEQFF.